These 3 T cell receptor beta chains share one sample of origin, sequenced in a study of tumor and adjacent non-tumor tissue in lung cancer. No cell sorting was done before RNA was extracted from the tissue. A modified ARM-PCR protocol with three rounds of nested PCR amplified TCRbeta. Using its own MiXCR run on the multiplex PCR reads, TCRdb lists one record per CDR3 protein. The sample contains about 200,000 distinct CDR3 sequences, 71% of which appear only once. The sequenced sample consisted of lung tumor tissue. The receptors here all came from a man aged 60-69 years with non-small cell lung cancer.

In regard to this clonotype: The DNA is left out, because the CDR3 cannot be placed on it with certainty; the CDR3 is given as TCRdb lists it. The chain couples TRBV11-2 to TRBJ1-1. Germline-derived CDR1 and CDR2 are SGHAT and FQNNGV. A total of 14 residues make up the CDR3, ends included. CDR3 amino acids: CVSSLVGRGTEAIF.

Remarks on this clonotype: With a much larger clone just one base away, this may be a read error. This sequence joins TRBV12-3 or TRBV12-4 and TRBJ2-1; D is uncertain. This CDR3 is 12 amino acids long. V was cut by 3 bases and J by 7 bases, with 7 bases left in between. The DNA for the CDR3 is TGTGCCAGCAGTTTTCCATATAATGAGCAGTTCTTC. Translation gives CASSFPYNEQFF.

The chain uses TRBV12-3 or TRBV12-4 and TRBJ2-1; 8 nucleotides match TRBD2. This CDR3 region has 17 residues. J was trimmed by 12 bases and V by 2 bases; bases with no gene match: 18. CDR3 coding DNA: TGTGCCAGCAGTTTAACCTTGGGCGGGGGGACGATTATGGGGCAGTTCTTC. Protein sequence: CASSLTLGGGTIMGQFF.